This TCR beta chain was sequenced in a study of T cell repertoires in aging, cancer and after chemotherapy. Study-level information: Patients with glioblastoma brain tumors were sampled before and after temozolomide-based therapy.

A mixed TRB-A/B primer pool amplified rearranged TRB by multiplex touch-down PCR. TCRdb re-called the multiplex PCR reads with MiXCR, one entry per CDR3 protein. The sample consists of some 1,500 distinct CDR3 sequences, more than 25% of them appearing once. The CDR3 has 15 amino acids. From germline, CDR1 is SGHTA and CDR2 FQGNSA. Trimming took off 6 bases at V and 7 bases at J, with 19 bases between the two ends. The template was genomic DNA from peripheral blood, not RNA. The sequence came from a human donor with a solid tumor. The chain links TRBV7-2 to TRBJ2-1, with a tentative D call TRBD2 (6 bases). Sample: blood. The CDR3 DNA reads TGTGCCAGCAGTTTTTTGGGACTGGAAGGTAATGAGCAGTTCTTC. It codes for CASSFLGLEGNEQFF.